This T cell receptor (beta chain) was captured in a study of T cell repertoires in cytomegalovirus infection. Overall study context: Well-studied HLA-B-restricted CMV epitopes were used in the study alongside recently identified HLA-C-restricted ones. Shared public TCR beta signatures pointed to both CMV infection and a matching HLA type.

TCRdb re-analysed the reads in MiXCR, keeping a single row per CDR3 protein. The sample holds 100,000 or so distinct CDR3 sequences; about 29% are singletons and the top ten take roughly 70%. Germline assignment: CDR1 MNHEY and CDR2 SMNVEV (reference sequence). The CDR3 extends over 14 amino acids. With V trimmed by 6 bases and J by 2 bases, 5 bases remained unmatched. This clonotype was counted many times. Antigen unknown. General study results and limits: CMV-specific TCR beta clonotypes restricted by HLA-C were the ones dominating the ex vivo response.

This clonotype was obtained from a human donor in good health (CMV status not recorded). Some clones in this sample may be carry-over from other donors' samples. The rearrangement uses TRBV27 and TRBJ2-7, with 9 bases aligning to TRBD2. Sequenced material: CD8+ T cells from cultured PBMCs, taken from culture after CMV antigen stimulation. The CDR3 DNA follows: TGTGCCAGCAGCTACGCTAGCGGGGCCTACGAGCAGTACTTC. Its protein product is CASSYASGAYEQYF.